This T cell receptor beta chain was sequenced during a study of blood T cells in healthy people across ages. Study context: Template-switching capture recovered about one barcoded beta molecule per two T cells.

This clonotype appeared a few times. Its antigen is undetermined. General observations from the study: Considered underestimates were the diversity estimates obtained from one million T cells. Because donor CMV status was unknown, expanded clonotype changes were possibly confounded.

A second PCR of 7 to 11 cycles used a sample-barcoded 5' primer and a J-beta primer mix. Via MiXCR, TCRdb re-called the 5' RACE reads, giving one row per CDR3 protein. The table has 850,000 to 1,300,000 distinct CDR3 sequences, more than 35% seen once. Extraction of total RNA produced a minimum of 5 micrograms from each sample. The CDR3 runs to 16 residues. The germline V and J ends were trimmed by 0 bases and 4 bases, with 10 bases remaining between them. CDR1 and CDR2 from the germline V gene are LNHNV and YYDKDF (reference sequence). The receptor was derived from a woman aged 60-75 years in good health. J is TRBJ2-6 and V is TRBV15; perhaps TRBD2 as D (5 bases). Source material: blood. The CDR3 here is CATSRDEGSGANVLTF. The CDR3 DNA reads TGTGCCACCAGCAGAGATGAGGGATCCGGGGCCAACGTCCTGACTTTC.